These T cell receptor beta chains were read from a single sample in a study of blood T cells in healthy people across ages. TCRdb processed the 5' RACE reads anew with MiXCR; each CDR3 protein has one entry. Among 750,000 to 950,000 distinct CDR3 sequences listed, roughly 25% were seen once. Another study also made use of these data, one on T cells of mothers and their children.

The sequencing sample was made of blood. These receptors all come from a boy aged 5-17 years in good health. Both conserved end residues are part of each CDR3. A D gene is named only where the DNA matches it firmly. Rows give clone size only sometimes, using once, few, many, or a class for an expanded clone.

len	d_gene	abundance	v_gene	j_gene	CDR3aa	CDR3nt
14	.	.	TRBV11-2	TRBJ2-4	CASSFYGTKNIQYF	TGTGCCAGCAGCTTCTATGGAACCAAAAACATTCAGTACTTC
16	.	.	TRBV12-3/TRBV12-4	TRBJ2-1	CASSFFLTSSYNEQFF	TGTGCCAGCAGTTTTTTTTTGACTAGTTCCTACAATGAGCAGTTCTTC
14	.	.	TRBV7-9	TRBJ2-5	CASSLNGMGETQYF	TGTGCCAGCAGCTTAAATGGGATGGGAGAGACCCAGTACTTC
13	.	few	TRBV2	TRBJ2-5	CASSGDARETQYF	TGTGCCAGCAGCGGGGACGCCCGGGAGACCCAGTACTTC
17	TRBD1	few	TRBV3-1	TRBJ2-7	CASSQTETGGSSYEQYF	TGTGCCAGTAGCCAAACCGAGACAGGGGGCAGTTCCTACGAGCAGTACTTC
14	.	.	TRBV5-5	TRBJ2-5	CASSLVGEQGPQYF	TGTGCCAGCAGCTTGGTGGGGGAGCAGGGGCCCCAGTACTTC
13	TRBD1	.	TRBV12-3/TRBV12-4	TRBJ1-5	CASSEDRRQPQHF	TGTGCCAGCAGTGAGGACAGGCGCCAGCCCCAGCATTTT
12	.	.	TRBV5-1	TRBJ1-2	CASSSVGQASSF	TGCGCCAGCAGCTCCGTCGGACAAGCTTCCTCCTTC
16	.	.	TRBV11-1	TRBJ2-5	CASSQNTYTGGETQYF	TGTGCCAGCAGCCAAAACACCTATACAGGCGGAGAGACCCAGTACTTC
12	TRBD1	.	TRBV20-1	TRBJ1-1	CSASGDRSLAFF	TGCAGTGCCTCTGGGGACAGATCCCTAGCTTTCTTT
15	.	.	TRBV9	TRBJ2-1	CASSVVGTSLSEQFF	TGTGCCAGCAGCGTAGTCGGGACATCTTTAAGTGAGCAGTTCTTC
14	.	.	TRBV19	TRBJ2-7	CASSISVGSYEQYF	TGTGCCAGTAGTATATCGGTGGGCTCCTACGAGCAGTACTTC
19	TRBD2	.	TRBV4-2	TRBJ2-2	CASSQTSGGTASNTGELFF	TGTGCCAGCAGCCAGACTAGCGGGGGAACCGCTTCGAACACCGGGGAGCTGTTTTTT
11	.	few	TRBV29-1	TRBJ1-4	CSVREGEKLFF	TGCAGCGTCAGAGAGGGGGAAAAACTGTTTTTT
19	.	few	TRBV5-6	TRBJ1-2	CASSLGLILFQTANYGYTF	TGTGCCAGCAGCTTGGGACTGATTCTATTCCAAACAGCTAACTATGGCTACACCTTC
14	TRBD1	.	TRBV18	TRBJ1-1	CASSRQGLYTEAFF	TGTGCCAGCTCACGACAGGGTCTGTACACTGAAGCTTTCTTT
14	.	.	TRBV28	TRBJ2-2	CASSFGGRTGELFF	TGTGCCAGCAGTTTTGGGGGAAGAACCGGGGAGCTGTTTTTT
15	.	.	TRBV20-1	TRBJ2-6	CSAPGHRAGANVLTF	TGCAGTGCCCCAGGCCACAGGGCTGGGGCCAACGTCCTGACTTTC
13	.	few	TRBV29-1	TRBJ2-1	CSGGGGSYNEQFF	TGCAGCGGAGGGGGGGGCTCCTACAATGAGCAGTTCTTC
12	.	.	TRBV29-1	TRBJ1-1	CSVEPDTQISFF	TGCAGCGTTGAGCCGGACACGCAGATTTCTTTCTTT
13	.	.	TRBV5-5	TRBJ2-7	CASRIPSNYEQYF	TGTGCCAGCAGAATCCCTAGCAACTACGAGCAGTACTTC
15	TRBD2	few	TRBV12-3/TRBV12-4	TRBJ2-3	CASSTTSGATDTQYF	TGTGCCAGCAGTACGACTAGCGGGGCCACAGATACGCAGTATTTT
13	.	few	TRBV24-1	TRBJ2-1	CATSVYPYNEQFF	TGTGCCACCAGTGTTTATCCCTACAATGAGCAGTTCTTC
15	.	.	TRBV12-3/TRBV12-4	TRBJ1-4	CASSLSLGYGEKLFF	TGTGCCAGCAGTTTAAGTTTAGGGTATGGAGAAAAACTGTTTTTT
14	.	few	TRBV20-1	TRBJ2-1	CSVTGRSSYNEQFF	TGCAGTGTAACGGGACGGAGCTCCTACAATGAGCAGTTCTTC
16	.	.	TRBV28	TRBJ2-4	CASSLFGGKAINIQYF	TGTGCCAGCAGTTTGTTCGGGGGAAAGGCGATTAACATTCAGTACTTC
12	.	.	TRBV28	TRBJ2-3	CAEGRDGNTQYF	TGTGCCGAAGGCAGGGACGGTAATACGCAGTATTTT
12	.	.	TRBV5-1	TRBJ2-3	CASRDGRDTQYF	TGCGCCAGCAGAGACGGACGCGATACGCAGTATTTT
16	.	.	TRBV6-5	TRBJ1-1	CASSYLPGRQNTEAFF	TGTGCCAGCAGTTACTTACCCGGACGACAGAACACTGAAGCTTTCTTT
15	.	once	TRBV5-1	TRBJ1-1	CASSSPGQGITEAFF	TGCGCCAGCAGCAGCCCGGGGCAGGGGATCACTGAAGCTTTCTTT
13	.	.	TRBV7-3	TRBJ2-5	CASSLILGETQYF	TGTGCCAGCAGCTTAATATTGGGGGAGACCCAGTACTTC
15	TRBD2	.	TRBV12-3/TRBV12-4	TRBJ2-3	CASRHSGERTDAQYF	TGTGCCAGCAGACATAGCGGGGAAAGAACAGATGCGCAGTATTTT
16	TRBD2	.	TRBV28	TRBJ2-5	CASSLSGSGVRKTQYF	TGTGCCAGCAGTTTATCCGGTAGCGGGGTTCGAAAGACCCAGTACTTC
16	TRBD1	few	TRBV27	TRBJ2-5	CASRAAGTGGRETQYF	TGTGCCAGCAGAGCGGCCGGGACAGGGGGCAGAGAGACCCAGTACTTC
14	.	.	TRBV5-1	TRBJ2-5	CASSGNHNQETQYF	TGCGCCAGTAGCGGAAACCACAACCAAGAGACCCAGTACTTC
14	.	.	TRBV28	TRBJ1-1	CASSSPTYITEAFF	TGTGCCAGCAGTTCCCCAACTTATATCACTGAAGCTTTCTTT
16	.	.	TRBV6-6	TRBJ2-5	CASNPTGTAYQETQYF	TGTGCCAGCAATCCGACCGGGACGGCCTACCAAGAGACCCAGTACTTC
16	.	.	TRBV5-1	TRBJ2-3	CASSLGSQGPTDTQYF	TGCGCCAGCAGCTTGGGATCACAGGGACCCACAGATACGCAGTATTTT
17	.	few	TRBV6-1	TRBJ2-1	CASSGAYRGLFRDEQFF	TGTGCCAGCAGTGGAGCCTACCGCGGCCTATTTAGGGATGAGCAGTTCTTC
15	.	.	TRBV20-1	TRBJ2-5	CSARALWWLIETQYF	TGCAGTGCTAGAGCCCTTTGGTGGCTAATCGAGACCCAGTACTTC
14	TRBD1	.	TRBV9	TRBJ2-7	CASSAGDRRSEQYF	TGTGCCAGCAGCGCGGGGGACAGGAGATCTGAGCAGTACTTC
15	.	.	TRBV20-1	TRBJ1-4	CSARPSRGKNEKLFF	TGCAGTGCTAGACCTAGTCGGGGGAAAAATGAAAAACTGTTTTTT
15	.	.	TRBV4-3	TRBJ2-7	CASSQGAGPGGEQYF	TGCGCCAGCAGCCAAGGGGCAGGGCCAGGAGGGGAGCAGTACTTC
13	.	.	TRBV12-3/TRBV12-4	TRBJ1-2	CASSTGPRRGYTF	TGTGCCAGCAGTACCGGCCCCCGGAGAGGCTACACCTTC
14	.	.	TRBV4-1	TRBJ2-7	CASSQEIQGYEQYF	TGCGCCAGCAGCCAAGAAATACAGGGCTACGAGCAGTACTTC
15	TRBD2	.	TRBV6-1	TRBJ2-3	CASSTSGGGSDTQYF	TGTGCCAGCAGTACTAGCGGGGGGGGCTCAGATACGCAGTATTTT
16	.	.	TRBV12-3/TRBV12-4	TRBJ1-4	CASSLKFRATNEKLFF	TGTGCCAGCAGTTTAAAATTCCGTGCAACTAATGAAAAACTGTTTTTT
14	TRBD1	.	TRBV7-9	TRBJ2-7	CASTSDRAAREQYF	TGTGCCAGCACCTCGGACAGGGCCGCGAGGGAGCAGTACTTC
15	.	.	TRBV5-1	TRBJ1-2	CASSPTTGQNYGYTF	TGCGCCAGCAGCCCCACAACAGGGCAAAACTATGGCTACACCTTC